This T cell receptor (beta chain) came from a study of control samples from healthy donors and cancer patients. The CDR3 covers 14 residues. CDR1 is SEHNR and CDR2 is FQNEAQ in the germline V gene (reference sequence). V was clipped by 1 base and J by 1 base, with 5 bases between them. TCRdb keeps only in-frame clones here, not all; method: immunoSEQ multiplex PCR. The sample has roughly 180,000 clones; roughly 95% are singletons. The origin of this receptor is an older woman in good health. Sample: blood. The chain uses TRBV7-9 and TRBJ1-5, with D hard to call. Here the CDR3 reads CASSLDISNQPQHF. For the CDR3, the DNA is TGTGCCAGCAGCTTAGACATAAGCAATCAGCCCCAGCATTTT.